The following is a TCR beta chain sequence with its context. The data were obtained in a study of beta chain features in type 1 diabetes. Sequencing targeted expressed TCRB transcripts, as all isolated RNA had been reverse transcribed. Produced via immunoSEQ multiplex PCR; TCRdb's table is partial and in-frame only. The sample comprises 220,000 or so clones, 68% of which are singletons, and 0.053% rests with the top ten. CDR3 length: 15 residues. Trimming took 3 bases from V and 7 from J, leaving 19 bases between them. Germline V lookup: CDR1 SGHRS, CDR2 YFSETQ. This sequence originates from a man younger than 40 in good health. What was sequenced was naive CD4+ T cells from blood. The rearrangement links TRBV5-1 to TRBJ2-5, with D perhaps TRBD1 or TRBD2 (5 bases each). The CDR3 DNA is TGCGCCAGCAGCTCGGGACGATCCCGGCAGGGGACCCAGTACTTC. Translation: CASSSGRSRQGTQYF. The variable domain in full, with the rest retrieved from reference TRBV5-1 and TRBJ2-5, is KAGVTQTPRYLIKTRGQQVTLSCSPISGHRSVSWYQQTPGQGLQFLFEYFSETQRNKGNFPGRFSGRQFSNSRSEMNVSTLELGDSALYLCASSSGRSRQGTQYFGPGTRLLVL.